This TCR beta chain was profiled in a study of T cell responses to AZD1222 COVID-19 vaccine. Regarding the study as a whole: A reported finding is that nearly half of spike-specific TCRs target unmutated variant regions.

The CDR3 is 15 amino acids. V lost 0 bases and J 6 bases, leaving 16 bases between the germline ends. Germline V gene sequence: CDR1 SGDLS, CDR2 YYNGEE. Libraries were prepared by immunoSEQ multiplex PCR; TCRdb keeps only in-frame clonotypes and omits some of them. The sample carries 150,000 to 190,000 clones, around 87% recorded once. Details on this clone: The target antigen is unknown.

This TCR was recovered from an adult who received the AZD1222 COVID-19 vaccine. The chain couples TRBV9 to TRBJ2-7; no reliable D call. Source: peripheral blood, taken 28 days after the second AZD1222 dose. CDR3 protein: CASSVDPAPISEQYF. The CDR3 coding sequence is TGTGCCAGCAGCGTAGACCCAGCCCCGATCTCCGAGCAGTACTTC.